Given below is one TCR beta chain in context. The data are from a study of blood T cell repertoires in COVID-19. The CDR3 length is 14 residues. Germline-derived CDR1 and CDR2 are MDHEN and SYDVKM. Germline trimming cut 6 bases from V and 7 bases from J; bases unmatched to any gene: 7. Sequenced by immunoSEQ multiplex PCR; TCRdb stores in-frame clones only, minus some. The sample yields 200,000 or so clones, roughly 84% seen once. The sample taken for sequencing was peripheral blood. The TCR was taken from an older woman with acute or convalescent COVID-19. The gene calls are TRBV28 and TRBJ2-1; TRBD1 matches 9 bases. CDR3 region: CASRTGTGYNEQFF. CDR3 coding DNA: TGTGCCAGCAGGACCGGGACAGGGTATAATGAGCAGTTCTTC.